These 19 T cell receptor beta chains were all obtained from the same sample, sequenced in a study of blood T cell repertoires in COVID-19. Repertoires were generated with immunoSEQ multiplex PCR, while TCRdb's copy carries only in-frame clones and drops some. Counted here are tens of thousands of clones, approximately 86% occurring once; the ten biggest clones make up around 20%. Sequencing was performed on peripheral blood. These TCRs come from an elderly woman with acute or convalescent COVID-19.

The table lists this clone with a count of one. V gene TRBV5-1 combines with J gene TRBJ2-5; 8 bases are a match to TRBD2. The CDR3 totals 16 residues. Looked up from germline, CDR1 is SGHRS and CDR2 is YFSETQ. Trimming removed 0 bases from V and 1 base from J; junction bases left unmatched: 5. Here the CDR3 reads CASSLGGLAGQETQYF. For the CDR3, the DNA is TGCGCCAGCAGCTTGGGCGGGCTAGCGGGCCAAGAGACCCAGTACTTC.

This rearrangement joins TRBV28 to TRBJ2-3; 9 nucleotides agree with TRBD1. Trimming took 8 bases from V and 5 from J; bases not matched to a gene: 5. This CDR3 has 13 amino acids. CDR1 and CDR2 from the germline V gene are MDHEN and SYDVKM. The CDR3 bases are TGTGCCAGCCAACAGGGGGCGCGAGATACGCAGTATTTT. Encoded protein: CASQQGARDTQYF. Together with reference TRBV28 and TRBJ2-3, the CDR3 gives the full variable domain: DVKVTQSSRYLVKRTGEKVFLECVQDMDHENMFWYRQDPGLGLRLIYFSYDVKMKEKGDIPEGYSVSREKKERFSLILESASTNQTSMYLCASQQGARDTQYFGPGTRLTVL.

The genes are TRBV11-3 and TRBJ2-1; 13 bases agree with TRBD2. The V and J ends lost 5 bases and 8 bases, in that order; junction bases with no gene match: 15. The germline V gene has CDR1 SGHNT and CDR2 YENEEA. The CDR3 length is 18 residues. In DNA form, the CDR3 reads TGTGCCAGCAGCCCTCACCCGAAACTAGCGGGGGGGCTGGATGAGCAGTTCTTC. It codes for CASSPHPKLAGGLDEQFF.

The chain couples TRBV7-2 to TRBJ2-7; no clear D gene. The germline V and J ends were trimmed by 1 base and 0 bases, with 7 bases remaining between them. Germline V gene lookup returns CDR1 SGHTA and CDR2 FQGNSA. The CDR3 runs to 14 residues. CDR3 sequence reads: CASSLGRVSYEQYF. In DNA form, the CDR3 reads TGTGCCAGCAGCTTAGGCCGGGTCTCCTACGAGCAGTACTTC.

The chain carries TRBV29-1 and TRBJ2-5, with D perhaps matching TRBD1 (5 bases). V gave up 7 bases and J gave up 2 bases, with 11 bases separating them. Germline V gene lookup returns CDR1 SQVTM and CDR2 ANQGSEA. The CDR3 extends over 12 amino acids. The CDR3 DNA is TGCAGCGCACAGGCCTCACAAGAGACCCAGTACTTC. Translating gives CSAQASQETQYF. Looking up the rest from reference TRBV29-1 and TRBJ2-5 gives the full variable domain: SAVISQKPSRDICQRGTSLTIQCQVDSQVTMMFWYRQQPGQSLTLIATANQGSEATYESGFVIDKFPISRPNLTFSTLTVSNMSPEDSSIYLCSAQASQETQYFGPGTRLLVL.

V is TRBV10-1 and J is TRBJ2-1; D perhaps matches TRBD2 (6 bases). Looked up from germline, CDR1 is WNHNN and CDR2 is SYGVQD (reference sequence). This CDR3 is 13 amino acids long. The V gene lost 2 bases and the J gene lost 8 bases, with 10 bases spanning the gap. The CDR3 DNA reads TGCGCCAGCAGTGAGGGGGGGTGCCATGAGCAGTTCTTC. This translates into CASSEGGCHEQFF.

The chain couples TRBV10-3 to TRBJ1-1; tentatively, D is TRBD1 (5 bases). CDR1 and CDR2 (germline): ENHRY, SYGVKD. The V end was cut by 6 bases, the J end by 4 bases, with 12 bases between. This CDR3 is built from 13 residues. In DNA, the CDR3 is TGTGCCATCAGCTCGGGTGGGGCCACTGAAGCTTTCTTT. Amino acid sequence: CAISSGGATEAFF.

V usage is TRBV11-2 and J usage is TRBJ2-2; D gene unclear. The CDR3 contains 13 residues. Germline lookup yields CDR1 SGHAT and CDR2 FQNNGV. The V gene lost 5 bases and the J gene lost 3 bases, with 7 bases spanning the gap. CDR3 sequence (DNA): TGTGCCAGCAGCCTCACACACACCGGGGAGCTGTTTTTT. Its protein is CASSLTHTGELFF.

This rearrangement joins TRBV5-4 to TRBJ2-7, with TRBD1 matching over 9 bases. After removal of 4 bases from V and 12 bases from J, the junction contained 8 bases not matched to a gene. The CDR3 has 12 residues. The germline V gene encodes CDR1 SGHNT and CDR2 YYREEE (reference sequence). CDR3 nucleotides: TGTGCCAGCAGCCGGACAGGGGAAGGGTGGTACTTC. Translation: CASSRTGEGWYF.

This clone was counted a few times. This chain uses TRBV5-4 with TRBJ1-2; 11 nucleotides line up with TRBD1. Germline V gene sequence: CDR1 SGHNT, CDR2 YYREEE (reference sequence). After removal of 4 bases from V and 5 bases from J, the junction contained 7 bases not matched to a gene. This CDR3 comprises 15 residues. CDR3 in amino acids: CASSPGTGGFYGYTF. The CDR3 DNA sequence: TGTGCCAGCAGCCCCGGGACAGGGGGGTTTTATGGCTACACCTTC. Full variable domain (outside the CDR3, taken from reference TRBV5-4 and TRBJ1-2): ETGVTQSPTHLIKTRGQQVTLRCSSQSGHNTVSWYQQALGQGPQFIFQYYREEENGRGNFPPRFSGLQFPNYSSELNVNALELDDSALYLCASSPGTGGFYGYTFGSGTRLTVV.

The chain carries TRBV6-2 or TRBV6-3 and TRBJ2-1; 7 bases align to TRBD2. CDR3 size: 16 residues. The V segment lost 4 bases and the J segment 5 bases; nucleotides outside the gene matches: 11. The germline V gene encodes CDR1 MNHEY and CDR2 SVGEGT. CDR3 sequence reads: CASSFSTSALNNEQFF. DNA of the CDR3: TGTGCCAGCAGTTTCTCCACTAGCGCCCTTAACAATGAGCAGTTCTTC.

The chain uses TRBV6-2 or TRBV6-3 and TRBJ2-7; D ambiguous. Germline values: CDR1 MNHEY, CDR2 SVGEGT. The CDR3 runs 15 residues. The germline V and J ends were trimmed by 0 bases and 2 bases, with 11 bases remaining between them. In DNA, the CDR3 is TGTGCCAGCAGTTACTCGAGAGGCGGAACCTACGAGCAGTACTTC. Translation gives CASSYSRGGTYEQYF.

The chain employs TRBV11-2 and TRBJ1-3; maybe TRBD1 (5 bases). CDR3 length: 14 residues. V was cut by 4 bases and J by 7 bases, with 14 bases left in between. Germline CDR1 is SGHAT and CDR2 is FQNNGV. CDR3 nucleotides: TGTGCCAGCAGCTCGGACATTATCAGGAACACCATATATTTT. Translating gives CASSSDIIRNTIYF.

The chain links TRBV6-6 to TRBJ1-1; 9 bases align to TRBD1. V dropped 6 bases and J dropped 4; count of bases not matched to a gene: 9. The CDR3 runs to 15 residues. CDR1 MNHNY and CDR2 SVGAGI come from the germline V gene (reference sequence). The CDR3 sequence is CASSRTGGAGTEAFF. Written as DNA, the CDR3 is TGTGCCAGCAGCCGCACAGGGGGCGCGGGCACTGAAGCTTTCTTT.

The rearrangement links TRBV30 to TRBJ1-6; 7 bases align to TRBD1. The CDR3 totals 13 residues. Looked up from germline, CDR1 is GTSNPN and CDR2 is SVGIG (reference sequence). V lost 1 base to trimming and J lost 13 bases; unmatched junction nucleotides: 7. Written as DNA, the CDR3 is TGTGCCTGGAGTGGGACAGGCCGGTTTCCCCTCCACTTT. Translation gives CAWSGTGRFPLHF.

The rearrangement joins TRBV19 to TRBJ2-1, with TRBD1 matching over 7 bases. Germline loops: CDR1 LNHDA, CDR2 SQIVND (reference sequence). The CDR3 extends over 14 amino acids. V was pared by 9 bases and J by 3 bases, with 8 bases of the junction left unmatched. CDR3 sequence: CASAQGSLYNEQFF. The DNA of the CDR3 is TGTGCCAGCGCACAGGGGTCCCTCTACAATGAGCAGTTCTTC.

The V gene is TRBV3-1 (or the pseudogene TRBV3-2), the J gene TRBJ1-3; 8 bases map to TRBD1. Germline-derived CDR1 and CDR2 are LGHDT and YNNKEL (reference sequence). This CDR3 comprises 16 residues. J lost 0 bases, V lost 4 bases, and 5 bases had no gene match. CDR3 sequence: CASSPDRGFSGNTIYF. In nucleotides, the CDR3 is TGTGCCAGCAGCCCAGACAGGGGTTTCTCTGGAAACACCATATATTTT.

This clone was counted a few times. The same CDR3 arises from other DNA sequences in this sample as well. V and J are TRBV2 and TRBJ2-1, with no clear D. Germline V gene sequence: CDR1 SNHLY, CDR2 FYNNEI. V lost 5 bases and J 4 bases, leaving 3 bases between the germline ends. The CDR3 runs 11 residues. In DNA form, the CDR3 reads TGTGCCAGCAGTCCATACAATGAGCAGTTCTTC. It is translated as CASSPYNEQFF. The variable domain in full, with the rest retrieved from reference TRBV2 and TRBJ2-1, is EPEVTQTPSHQVTQMGQEVILRCVPISNHLYFYWYRQILGQKVEFLVSFYNNEISEKSEIFDDQFSVERPDGSNFTLKIRSTKLEDSAMYFCASSPYNEQFFGPGTRLTVL.

The V and J genes are TRBV14 and TRBJ2-3; 8 nucleotides line up with TRBD2. CDR3 size: 18 residues. CDR1 is SGHDN, CDR2 FVKESK, per germline. After removal of 1 base from V and 4 bases from J, the junction contained 13 bases not matched to a gene. CDR3 coding DNA: TGTGCCAGCAGCCAAGCCCCCCACCCGGGGGGGCGTCCAGATACGCAGTATTTT. Translated: CASSQAPHPGGRPDTQYF. The full variable domain, its missing parts supplied by reference TRBV14 and TRBJ2-3, is EAGVTQFPSHSVIEKGQTVTLRCDPISGHDNLYWYRRVMGKEIKFLLHFVKESKQDESGMPNNRFLAERTGGTYSTLKVQPAELEDSGVYFCASSQAPHPGGRPDTQYFGPGTRLTVL.